The present T cell receptor beta chain was sequenced within a study of control samples from healthy donors and cancer patients. The germline CDR1 and CDR2 sequences are SEHNR and FQNEAQ (reference sequence). This CDR3 has 13 residues. The V gene end was trimmed by 7 bases and the J gene end by 6 bases; junction bases not matched to a gene: 8. TCRdb keeps only in-frame clones here, not all; method: immunoSEQ multiplex PCR. The sample lists roughly 180,000 clones, approximately 94% seen once, with about 1.4% in the top ten. The sample taken for sequencing was blood. The chain uses TRBV7-9 and TRBJ1-2, with TRBD1 identical over 7 bases. The sequence derives from a woman aged 18-29 years in good health. In nucleotides, the CDR3 is TGTGCCAGCACCGTGACAGGGAACCATGGCTACACCTTC. Protein product: CASTVTGNHGYTF.